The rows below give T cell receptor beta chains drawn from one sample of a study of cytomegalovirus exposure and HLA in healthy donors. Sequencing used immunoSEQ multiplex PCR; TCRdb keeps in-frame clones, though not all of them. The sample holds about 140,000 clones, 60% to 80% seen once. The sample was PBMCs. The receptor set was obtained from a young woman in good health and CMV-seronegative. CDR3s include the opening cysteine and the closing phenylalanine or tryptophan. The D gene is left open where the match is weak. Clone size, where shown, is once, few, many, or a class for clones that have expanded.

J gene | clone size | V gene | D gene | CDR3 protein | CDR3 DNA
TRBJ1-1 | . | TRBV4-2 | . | CASSPSKLGGKAEAFF | TGTGCCAGCAGCCCCTCGAAACTAGGGGGTAAGGCTGAAGCTTTCTTT
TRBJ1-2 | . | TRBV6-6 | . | CASSLMQEGDKYGYTF | TGTGCCAGCAGTTTGATGCAGGAGGGAGACAAGTATGGCTACACCTTC
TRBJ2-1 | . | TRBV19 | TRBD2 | CASSREGYPYNEQFF | TGTGCCAGTAGTAGGGAGGGCTATCCCTACAATGAGCAGTTCTTC
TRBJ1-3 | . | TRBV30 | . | CAWSGQGNTIYF | TGTGCCTGGAGTGGACAGGGAAACACCATATATTTT
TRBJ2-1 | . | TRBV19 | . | CASSVNLAISYNEQFF | TGTGCCAGTAGTGTTAACCTAGCGATCTCCTACAATGAGCAGTTCTTC
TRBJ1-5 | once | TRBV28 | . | CASTIIGHQAYSNQPQHF | TGTGCCAGCACGATTATTGGTCACCAGGCTTATAGCAATCAGCCCCAGCATTTT
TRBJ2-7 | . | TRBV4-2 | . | CASSRGDNSYEQHF | TGTGCCAGCAGCCGGGGAGACAACTCCTACGAGCAGCACTTC
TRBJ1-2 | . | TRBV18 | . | CASSPFREGGNYGYTF | TGTGCCAGCTCACCCTTTCGAGAGGGAGGTAACTATGGCTACACCTTC
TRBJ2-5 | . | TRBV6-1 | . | CASSEGTDKETQYF | TGTGCCAGCAGTGAAGGGACAGATAAAGAGACCCAGTACTTC
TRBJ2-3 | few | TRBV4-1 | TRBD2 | CASSPKSRDWTSGSRDTQYF | TGCGCCAGCAGCCCAAAAAGCCGGGACTGGACTAGCGGGTCCCGTGATACGCAGTATTTT
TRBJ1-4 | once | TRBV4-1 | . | CASSQMGQLNEKLFF | TGCGCCAGCAGCCAAATGGGGCAACTAAATGAAAAACTGTTTTTT
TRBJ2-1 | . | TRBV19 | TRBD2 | CASRWTSGRRNEQFF | TGTGCCAGTAGATGGACTAGCGGGAGGAGGAATGAGCAGTTCTTC
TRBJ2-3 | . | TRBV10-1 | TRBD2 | CASSELAGVRADTQYF | TGCGCCAGCAGTGAACTAGCGGGAGTTAGAGCAGATACGCAGTATTTT
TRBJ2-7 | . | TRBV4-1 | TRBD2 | CASSQDRGAYEQYF | TGCGCCAGCAGCCAAGATCGGGGGGCCTACGAGCAGTACTTC
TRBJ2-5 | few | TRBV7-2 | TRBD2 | CASSFSGSWGETQYF | TGTGCCAGCAGCTTTAGCGGGTCCTGGGGGGAGACCCAGTACTTC
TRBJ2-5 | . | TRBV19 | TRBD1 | CASGTGETQYF | TGTGCCAGTGGGACAGGAGAGACCCAGTACTTC
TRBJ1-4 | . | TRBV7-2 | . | CASSLWAEKLFF | TGTGCCAGCAGCTTATGGGCCGAAAAACTGTTTTTT
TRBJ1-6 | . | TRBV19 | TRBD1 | CASSDRARLSPLHF | TGTGCCAGTAGCGACAGGGCGAGGCTTTCACCCCTCCACTTT
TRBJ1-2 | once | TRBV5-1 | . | CASSLEGERGYTF | TGCGCCAGCAGCTTGGAAGGGGAACGGGGCTACACCTTC
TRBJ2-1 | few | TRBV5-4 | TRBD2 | CASSSPGLAGGSYNEQFF | TGTGCCAGCAGCTCCCCGGGACTAGCGGGAGGGTCATACAATGAGCAGTTCTTC
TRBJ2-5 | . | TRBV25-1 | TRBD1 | CASSESEGQGSKQTQYF | TGTGCCAGCAGTGAAAGTGAGGGACAGGGGTCCAAACAGACCCAGTACTTC
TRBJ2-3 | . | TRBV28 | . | CASSPRDTTDTQYF | TGTGCCAGCAGTCCCCGGGACACCACAGATACGCAGTATTTT
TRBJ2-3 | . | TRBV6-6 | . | CASSYSRGPGDTQYF | TGTGCCAGCAGTTACTCTAGGGGCCCGGGAGATACGCAGTATTTT
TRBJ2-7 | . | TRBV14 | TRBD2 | CASSKVAGVDYEQYF | TGTGCCAGCAGCAAAGTAGCGGGAGTGGACTACGAGCAGTACTTC
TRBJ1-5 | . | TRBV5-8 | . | CASSRPATPGQPQHF | TGTGCCAGCAGCCGTCCGGCCACCCCGGGTCAGCCCCAGCATTTT
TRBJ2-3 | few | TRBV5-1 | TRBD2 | CASSRLAGNTDTQYF | TGCGCCAGCAGCCGACTAGCAGGTAACACAGATACGCAGTATTTT
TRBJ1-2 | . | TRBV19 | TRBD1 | CASSPRTGGYGYTF | TGTGCCAGTAGCCCTCGGACAGGGGGCTATGGCTACACCTTC